This T cell receptor beta chain was captured in a study of control samples from healthy donors and cancer patients. Here immunoSEQ multiplex PCR was the method, and the copy in TCRdb shows in-frame clones only, minus some. This sample has fewer than 200,000 clones, with 85% to 95% found just once. Trimming shortened V by 6 bases and J by 1 base, and 9 bases separated the two germline ends. The CDR3 extends over 13 amino acids. Germline V gives CDR1 KGHSH, CDR2 LQKENI. The rearrangement joins TRBV18 to TRBJ1-1; no clear D gene. Sequencing was carried out using blood. This clonotype was sampled from a woman aged 55-70 years in good health. The CDR3 spells CASSHAENTEAFF. CDR3 coding DNA: TGTGCCAGCTCTCACGCTGAGAACACTGAAGCTTTCTTT.